This is a list of T cell receptor beta chains from one sample in a study of T-cell memory formation after mild COVID-19. TCRdb called the 5' RACE reads again in MiXCR, with one record for every CDR3 protein. The top ten hold 20% to 25% of the sample, which has about 400,000 distinct CDR3 sequences, about a sixth seen once. The material sequenced was PBMCs or a T cell subset sorted from them (not recorded which). These receptors all come from a man younger than 35 who had mild COVID-19 (a few samples of this study predate the infection). Cell type and time point are not known. Both conserved end residues are part of each CDR3. D genes are given only for firm matches. Clone size is stated in some rows and not others, as once, few, many or a class when expanded.

V gene,clone size,D gene,J gene,CDR3 protein,CDR3 DNA
TRBV3-1,few,NA,TRBJ1-3,CASSPSSVPGNTIYF,NA
TRBV4-3,NA,NA,TRBJ2-7,CASSQDRRGVHEQYF,TGCGCCAGCAGCCAAGATCGAAGAGGGGTGCACGAGCAGTACTTC
TRBV5-6,few,TRBD1,TRBJ2-6,CASSLLGQVKSGANVLTF,TGTGCCAGCAGCCTGCTCGGACAGGTGAAGTCTGGGGCCAACGTCCTGACTTTC
TRBV7-2,few,NA,TRBJ2-3,CASKGGGHTDTQYF,TGTGCCAGCAAGGGGGGAGGACACACAGATACGCAGTATTTT
TRBV12-3/TRBV12-4,many,TRBD1,TRBJ2-7,CASSPLQGYEQYF,TGTGCCAGCAGTCCGCTACAGGGGTACGAGCAGTACTTC
TRBV29-1,few,TRBD1,TRBJ1-2,CSVVGQGNYGYTF,TGCAGCGTTGTTGGACAGGGGAACTATGGCTACACCTTC
TRBV5-1,NA,NA,TRBJ2-1,CASSLKPDWVNEQFF,TGCGCCAGCAGCTTGAAGCCCGACTGGGTGAATGAGCAGTTCTTC
TRBV10-3,few,NA,TRBJ2-3,CAISEFRDGDTQYF,TGTGCCATCAGTGAGTTCAGGGATGGGGATACGCAGTATTTT
TRBV7-2,NA,TRBD2,TRBJ2-3,CASVERGGTDTQYF,TGTGCCAGCGTGGAGCGGGGGGGCACAGATACGCAGTATTTT
TRBV6-2/TRBV6-3,NA,NA,TRBJ1-2,CASRTLHYGYTF,TGTGCCAGCAGAACGCTCCACTATGGCTACACCTTC
TRBV24-1,NA,NA,TRBJ1-6,CATSDSGGPLHF,TGTGCCACCAGTGATTCGGGCGGACCCCTCCACTTT
TRBV7-9,many,NA,TRBJ2-3,CASSLSRTNTQYF,TGTGCCAGCAGCTTATCCAGGACTAATACGCAGTATTTT
TRBV7-8,few,NA,TRBJ2-5,CASSLEGSRAQYF,TGTGCCAGCAGCTTAGAAGGTAGCCGGGCCCAGTACTTC
TRBV5-6,NA,NA,TRBJ2-5,CASSWGLITYF,TGTGCCAGCAGCTGGGGGCTGATTACGTACTTC
TRBV6-2/TRBV6-3,NA,NA,TRBJ1-2,CASSFPAARFMGYTF,TGTGCCAGCAGTTTCCCGGCCGCTCGGTTTATGGGCTACACCTTC
TRBV19,few,NA,TRBJ2-1,CASSRWGDSYNEQFF,TGTGCCAGTAGTAGGTGGGGGGACTCCTACAATGAGCAGTTCTTC
TRBV6-6,NA,NA,TRBJ2-4,CASSYRSIGIQYF,TGTGCCAGCAGTTACCGATCGATTGGCATTCAGTACTTC
TRBV25-1,few,NA,TRBJ2-4,CASSDLQGNQNIQYF,TGTGCCAGCAGTGACCTACAGGGTAATCAAAACATTCAGTACTTC
TRBV5-1,NA,TRBD1,TRBJ1-1,CASSTQGGSTEAFF,TGCGCCAGCAGCACACAGGGGGGGTCCACTGAAGCTTTCTTT
TRBV27,few,TRBD1,TRBJ2-7,CASSWGQGFGEQYF,TGTGCCAGCAGTTGGGGACAGGGCTTCGGCGAGCAGTACTTC
TRBV12-3/TRBV12-4,NA,NA,TRBJ1-4,CASSFLIEPATNEKLFF,TGTGCCAGCAGTTTCCTGATAGAGCCTGCAACTAATGAAAAACTGTTTTTT
TRBV3-1,NA,TRBD1,TRBJ2-5,CASSQDMATGGATQYF,TGTGCCAGCAGCCAAGATATGGCGACAGGGGGCGCAACCCAGTACTTC
TRBV20-1,NA,NA,TRBJ2-5,CSARMASVQETQYF,TGCAGTGCTAGGATGGCTAGCGTTCAAGAGACCCAGTACTTC
TRBV7-9,NA,NA,TRBJ2-7,CASSQNSYEQYF,TGTGCCAGCAGCCAAAACAGCTACGAGCAGTACTTC
TRBV20-1,NA,NA,TRBJ2-7,CSARESGLHYEQYF,TGCAGTGCTAGAGAATCGGGACTTCACTACGAGCAGTACTTC
TRBV18,NA,TRBD1,TRBJ1-1,CASSPRQGETTEAFF,TGTGCCAGCTCACCCCGACAGGGGGAAACGACTGAAGCTTTCTTT
TRBV20-1,NA,NA,TRBJ1-2,CSARDNWGQGYGYTF,TGCAGTGCTAGAGATAATTGGGGGCAAGGCTATGGCTACACCTTC
TRBV5-1,NA,NA,TRBJ2-5,CASSESPGAQETQYF,TGCGCCAGCAGCGAATCCCCAGGGGCCCAAGAGACCCAGTACTTC
TRBV7-2,NA,TRBD2,TRBJ2-3,CASSLNSGGSDTQYF,TGTGCCAGCAGCTTAAATAGCGGGGGGTCGGATACGCAGTATTTT
TRBV4-3,NA,NA,TRBJ2-5,CASSQDVQGRETQYF,TGCGCCAGCAGCCAAGATGTGCAGGGTCGGGAGACCCAGTACTTC
TRBV6-2/TRBV6-3,few,NA,TRBJ2-1,CASSYSRGQVKRDNEQFF,TGTGCCAGCAGTTACTCTCGAGGGCAGGTAAAAAGGGACAATGAGCAGTTCTTC
TRBV20-1,NA,NA,TRBJ1-5,CSARDRAFPWVNQPQHF,TGCAGTGCTAGAGATAGGGCCTTTCCGTGGGTGAATCAGCCCCAGCATTTT
TRBV6-2/TRBV6-3,few,NA,TRBJ1-1,CASSSGGILNTEAFF,TGTGCCAGCAGTTCCGGGGGGATACTGAACACTGAAGCTTTCTTT
TRBV11-2,few,NA,TRBJ2-7,CASSSPGAPEQYF,TGTGCCAGCAGCTCCCCGGGGGCGCCCGAGCAGTACTTC
TRBV5-6,few,NA,TRBJ1-6,CASSSLFSSPLHF,TGTGCCAGCAGCTCCCTATTTAGTTCACCCCTCCACTTT
TRBV7-6,NA,TRBD1,TRBJ2-6,CASSFSGTGYSGANVLTF,TGTGCCAGCAGCTTCTCCGGGACAGGTTACTCTGGGGCCAACGTCCTGACTTTC
TRBV9,few,TRBD2,TRBJ2-1,CASSVGGTSGSYEQFF,TGTGCCAGCAGCGTAGGAGGGACTAGCGGGTCCTATGAGCAGTTCTTC
TRBV6-2/TRBV6-3,NA,TRBD2,TRBJ2-3,CASSSILLAGDAADTQYF,TGTGCCAGCAGTTCCATTCTACTAGCGGGGGATGCGGCAGATACGCAGTATTTT
TRBV6-5,few,NA,TRBJ1-5,CASRRRSNQPQHF,TGTGCCAGCAGACGCAGAAGCAATCAGCCCCAGCATTTT
TRBV7-8,NA,TRBD1,TRBJ1-1,CASSLAMDREAFF,TGTGCCAGCAGCTTAGCGATGGACAGGGAAGCTTTCTTT
TRBV4-1,NA,TRBD1,TRBJ1-2,CASSHDGQGTYGYTF,TGCGCCAGCAGCCATGACGGACAGGGCACCTATGGCTACACCTTC
TRBV7-3,NA,NA,TRBJ1-1,CASSYTTDTEAFF,TGTGCCAGCAGCTACACGACGGACACTGAAGCTTTCTTT
TRBV6-5,NA,NA,TRBJ2-1,CASSRETGDYSYNEQFF,TGTGCCAGCAGTCGAGAGACAGGGGACTACTCCTACAATGAGCAGTTCTTC
TRBV7-9,NA,NA,TRBJ2-2,CASSLYSGATGELFF,TGTGCCAGCAGCTTGTATTCGGGGGCCACCGGGGAGCTGTTTTTT
TRBV6-5,NA,NA,TRBJ1-2,CASSGGTPNYGYTF,TGTGCCAGCAGTGGAGGGACACCTAACTATGGCTACACCTTC
TRBV6-4,few,TRBD2,TRBJ2-1,CASRDSGGGNEQFF,TGTGCCAGCAGGGATAGCGGGGGTGGCAATGAGCAGTTCTTC
TRBV7-2,NA,TRBD2,TRBJ2-5,CASRAGLAGGLSQETQYF,TGTGCCAGCAGAGCGGGACTAGCGGGGGGGCTATCCCAAGAGACCCAGTACTTC
TRBV7-2,NA,NA,TRBJ2-1,CASSSLPPGRNNEQFF,TGTGCCAGCAGCTCCCTTCCTCCTGGACGGAACAATGAGCAGTTCTTC
TRBV6-4,NA,TRBD2,TRBJ2-1,CASSDSGGGSGEQFF,TGTGCCAGCAGTGACTCTGGCGGGGGGTCCGGTGAGCAGTTCTTC
TRBV5-1,many,TRBD2,TRBJ2-2,CASSLELAGTGELFF,TGCGCCAGCAGCTTGGAGCTAGCGGGCACCGGGGAGCTGTTTTTT
TRBV7-8,NA,TRBD1,TRBJ2-6,CASSSPRQGAAGANVLTF,TGTGCCAGCAGCTCCCCTCGACAGGGGGCCGCTGGGGCCAACGTCCTGACTTTC
TRBV29-1,many,NA,TRBJ2-1,CSVVLRGEQFF,TGCAGCGTTGTGTTGCGCGGTGAGCAGTTCTTC